These T cell receptor beta chains were read from a single sample in a study of shared clonotypes between healthy human individuals. Sequenced by immunoSEQ multiplex PCR; TCRdb stores in-frame clones only, minus some. The sample shows approximately 500,000 clones, roughly 85% of them seen only once. The sample was PBMCs. These receptors were obtained from a woman in her thirties or forties in good health. Some clones in this sample may be carry-over from other donors' samples. CDR3s include the opening cysteine and the closing phenylalanine or tryptophan. D genes are given only for firm matches. Clone size is not always given. Where it is, it says once, few, many or a class for expanded clones.

-	once	TRBV7-9	TRBJ1-2	CASSSTWAGYTF	TGTGCCAGCAGCTCGACTTGGGCAGGCTACACCTTC
-	-	TRBV5-6	TRBJ1-1	CASSPMRGRGDTEAFF	TGTGCCAGCAGCCCGATGCGGGGTCGGGGGGACACTGAAGCTTTCTTT
-	few	TRBV11-2	TRBJ2-3	CASSLALATYTQYF	TGTGCCAGCAGCTTAGCGTTGGCAACCTATACGCAGTATTTT
-	many	TRBV5-1	TRBJ1-4	CASSLGGQATNEKLFF	TGCGCCAGCAGCTTGGGAGGCCAGGCAACTAATGAAAAACTGTTTTTT
-	-	TRBV14	TRBJ2-7	CASSRGRNSYEQYF	TGTGCCAGCAGCCGGGGACGGAACTCCTACGAGCAGTACTTC
TRBD1	-	TRBV28	TRBJ2-7	CASSLFPDRGTYEQYF	TGTGCCAGCAGTTTATTCCCGGACAGGGGAACCTACGAGCAGTACTTC
-	few	TRBV19	TRBJ2-3	CASSTKMSGSTDTQYF	TGTGCCAGTAGTACGAAAATGAGCGGGAGCACAGATACGCAGTATTTT
-	-	TRBV5-1	TRBJ2-3	CASSLVRSTDTQYF	TGCGCCAGCAGCTTGGTCCGCAGCACAGATACGCAGTATTTT
-	-	TRBV5-1	TRBJ1-1	CASSLARQMNTEAFF	TGCGCCAGCAGCTTGGCCAGACAGATGAACACTGAAGCTTTCTTT
-	-	TRBV6-5	TRBJ2-7	CATGKGGTAYEQYF	TGTGCCACCGGAAAGGGGGGTACAGCCTACGAGCAGTACTTC
-	-	TRBV14	TRBJ2-7	CASSPQRGAGTYF	TGTGCCAGCAGCCCCCAAAGGGGGGCGGGAACTTACTTC
-	once	TRBV6-6	TRBJ2-1	CASSYIGENEQFF	TGTGCCAGCAGTTACATAGGGGAGAATGAGCAGTTCTTC
-	-	TRBV11-2	TRBJ2-7	CASSLGTASEQCF	TGTGCCAGCAGCTTAGGGACGGCCAGTGAGCAGTGCTTC
TRBD2	-	TRBV7-3	TRBJ2-1	CASSLRLAGSNEQFF	TGTGCCAGCAGCCTCCGACTAGCGGGTTCCAATGAGCAGTTCTTC
TRBD2	-	TRBV7-8	TRBJ2-3	CASSSRLAGGPDTQYF	TGTGCCAGCAGCTCTCGACTAGCGGGAGGACCAGATACGCAGTATTTT
-	-	TRBV29-1	TRBJ1-2	CSVRRDSPLGYTF	TGCAGCGTGAGAAGGGATTCTCCGCTGGGCTACACCTTC
TRBD2	-	TRBV11-2	TRBJ2-5	CASSRYTSSGTETQYF	TGTGCCAGCAGCCGATACACGTCTAGCGGTACGGAGACCCAGTACTTC
-	-	TRBV5-4	TRBJ2-7	CASSGGAKGVGEQYF	TGTGCCAGCAGCGGCGGGGCTAAAGGCGTTGGAGAGCAGTACTTC
-	-	TRBV19	TRBJ2-1	CASLGGAGAYNEQFF	TGTGCCAGCCTGGGGGGGGCGGGAGCATACAATGAGCAGTTCTTC
-	-	TRBV7-9	TRBJ1-1	CASSLAGPNTEAFF	TGTGCCAGCAGCTTAGCAGGGCCGAACACTGAAGCTTTCTTT
TRBD2	-	TRBV7-2	TRBJ2-2	CASSHSGKNTGELFF	TGTGCCAGCAGCCATAGCGGGAAGAACACCGGGGAGCTGTTTTTT
TRBD1	-	TRBV5-4	TRBJ1-2	CASSSTGDYGYTF	TGTGCCAGCAGTTCGACAGGGGACTATGGCTACACCTTC
TRBD2	-	TRBV4-1	TRBJ2-1	CASSPPSSGIRQFF	TGCGCCAGCAGCCCCCCCTCTAGCGGCATCCGGCAGTTCTTC
TRBD2	-	TRBV5-8	TRBJ2-3	CASSQGLAGETDTQYF	TGTGCCAGCAGCCAGGGACTAGCGGGAGAGACAGATACGCAGTATTTT
-	few	TRBV1	TRBJ2-2	CTSRRTGGVAGELFF	TGCACCAGCAGACGGACAGGGGGCGTAGCCGGGGAGCTGTTTTTT
-	-	TRBV5-1	TRBJ1-1	CASSLSSQNTEAFF	TGCGCCAGCAGCCTCAGTTCCCAGAACACTGAAGCTTTCTTT
TRBD1	-	TRBV5-5	TRBJ1-1	CASSYRAGGLTEAFF	TGTGCCAGCAGCTACCGGGCAGGGGGCCTCACTGAAGCTTTCTTT
-	-	TRBV30	TRBJ1-1	CAWSQTRWGRAEAFF	TGTGCCTGGAGCCAGACTAGATGGGGAAGAGCTGAAGCTTTCTTT